This T cell receptor (beta chain) originates from a study of cytomegalovirus exposure and HLA in healthy donors. Study-wide context: The use of the same platform for the 95 to 150 validation repertoires and the 550 to 700 first-cohort repertoires was reported by a later analysis. Study conclusions and caveats: Investigators reported some 150 TCR beta chains as tied to cytomegalovirus. There were a few CMV-associated chains whose specificity for CMV antigens was confirmed in vitro.

The germline V gene has CDR1 SGHRS and CDR2 YFSETQ. The CDR3 loop spans 14 amino acids. Unmatched junction bases numbered 5, after V lost 5 bases and J lost 3 bases. Clones were read by immunoSEQ multiplex PCR, and TCRdb kept only the in-frame ones, dropping some. The data contain some 190,000 clones, roughly 86% of them seen just once; the ten biggest clones take up roughly 6.6%. Note on this clone: Its antigen is unknown.

This chain links TRBV5-1 with TRBJ2-3; 8 bases fit TRBD2. Sequencing used PBMCs. The source is a man younger than 45 in good health and CMV-seropositive. The CDR3 reads CASRGRGETDTQYF. The CDR3 coding sequence is TGCGCCAGCAGAGGGCGGGGGGAAACAGATACGCAGTATTTT.